The clone carrying this T cell receptor (beta chain) was counted a single time. The study counted Cohort 3 donors as recovered given two negative PCRs, clearance, or symptom resolution. This sample is part of a study of blood T cell repertoires in COVID-19. As for the study in general: There were acute and convalescent COVID-19 samples, and they came from the United States, Italy and Spain.

V was shortened by 1 base and J by 3 bases, with 9 bases between the two germline ends. From germline, CDR1 is MGHRA and CDR2 YSYEKL. The CDR3 is 15 amino acids. Study processing details: Reference gene primer amplification in the assay estimated nucleated cell counts. Libraries were prepared by immunoSEQ multiplex PCR; TCRdb keeps only in-frame clonotypes and omits some of them. D and trimming were read from the DNA, whereas the V and J calls and clone size are those reported in that table. Of some 390,000 clones listed, around nine tenths were seen once; the top ten hold 1.7%. The chain joins TRBV4-1 to TRBJ1-4; tentatively, D is TRBD1 (6 bases). Sequenced input: PBMCs or T cells enriched from blood (not recorded which). This receptor was obtained from a woman in her 30s who had recovered from COVID-19. The CDR3 DNA is TGCGCCAGCAGCCAAGGACAGGCGTCTAATGAAAAACTGTTTTTT. As protein: CASSQGQASNEKLFF.